Following are 22 T cell receptor beta chains from one sample sequenced in a study of T cell changes during pregnancy in multiple sclerosis. Profiled with immunoSEQ multiplex PCR; TCRdb holds only in-frame clones, not every one. In the table there are approximately 82,000 clones, just over 90% of which are singletons. The sample consisted of CD4+ T cells from peripheral blood mononuclear cells, taken in the second trimester of pregnancy. Receptor source: a female donor with multiple sclerosis, enrolled in a pregnancy study.

This chain joins TRBV6-6 and TRBJ2-1; D ambiguous. The germline V gene encodes CDR1 MNHNY and CDR2 SVGAGI (reference sequence). Trimming removed 4 bases at V and 2 bases at J, with 12 bases between. The CDR3 has 15 amino acids. The CDR3: CASSFARPPYNEQFF. In DNA, the CDR3 is TGTGCCAGCAGTTTCGCGCGGCCACCCTACAATGAGCAGTTCTTC.

The V call is TRBV28, the J call TRBJ1-5; 10 bases fit TRBD1. The germline V gene has CDR1 MDHEN and CDR2 SYDVKM. V lost 7 bases, J lost 7 bases, and 4 bases stayed unmatched. CDR3 size: 13 residues. The CDR3 DNA reads TGTGCCAGCAATGACAGGGGGCGACAGCCCCAGCATTTT. Translating it yields CASNDRGRQPQHF.

J is TRBJ1-2 and V is TRBV21-1. TRBV21-1 is shown as a pseudogene. CDR3 length equals 16 residues. CDR3 in amino acids: CASSKKPAAGGNGYTF. The CDR3 bases are TGTGCCAGCAGCAAAAAACCGGCGGCGGGGGGCAATGGCTACACCTTC.

The V gene is TRBV7-6, the J gene TRBJ2-7; 15 bases map to TRBD2. Germline V CDR1 and CDR2: SGHVS, FNYEAQ. The CDR3 loop spans 15 amino acids. V was clipped by 4 bases and J by 6 bases; unmatched bases: 4. The CDR3: CASSWTSGRATEQYF. The CDR3 DNA sequence: TGTGCCAGCAGCTGGACTAGCGGGAGGGCAACCGAGCAGTACTTC.

This clone was found once. CDR3 sequence reads: CASSPTGQGYGYTF. Written as DNA, the CDR3 is TGTGCCAGTAGCCCGACTGGACAGGGGTATGGCTACACCTTC. V usage is TRBV19 and J usage is TRBJ1-2, with 9 bases lining up with TRBD1. J was trimmed by 5 bases and V by 6 bases; bases with no gene match: 7. Germline values: CDR1 LNHDA, CDR2 SQIVND (reference sequence). This CDR3 comprises 14 residues.

The chain has TRBV7-9 and TRBJ1-6; possibly TRBD1 for D (5 bases). This CDR3 region has 15 residues. The germline V gene has CDR1 SEHNR and CDR2 FQNEAQ (reference sequence). Trimming left V 5 bases short and J 5 bases short, with 13 bases between. This CDR3 reads CASSPQGANNSPLHF. The CDR3 nucleotides read TGTGCCAGCAGCCCGCAGGGTGCCAATAATTCACCCCTCCACTTT.

V gene TRBV18 combines with J gene TRBJ2-5; tentative D call: TRBD2 (6 bases). Germline lookup yields CDR1 KGHSH and CDR2 LQKENI. This CDR3 has 14 amino acids. Trimming stripped 3 bases from V and 8 bases from J, with 16 bases between. The CDR3 region has the DNA TGTGCCAGCTCACCGGGGGGTTCCAAGAGAACCCAGTACTTC. It yields the protein CASSPGGSKRTQYF.

This chain links TRBV7-6 with TRBJ1-6, with D hard to call. The CDR3 is 15 amino acids. The ends were cut back, 1 base at V and 9 bases at J, with 13 bases in the middle. The germline CDR1 and CDR2 sequences are SGHVS and FNYEAQ. CDR3 coding DNA: TGTGCCAGCAGCTTAGAGAGGGTTTTAACTTCACCCCTCCACTTT. This codes for CASSLERVLTSPLHF.

The rearrangement joins TRBV5-1 to TRBJ2-1; 9 nucleotides agree with TRBD2. This CDR3 region has 16 residues. Germline CDR1 reads SGHRS; CDR2 reads YFSETQ. V gave up 0 bases and J gave up 4 bases; unmatched junction bases: 5. The CDR3 protein is CASSLVLAGSYNEQFF. For the CDR3, the DNA is TGCGCCAGCAGCTTGGTGCTAGCGGGAAGTTACAATGAGCAGTTCTTC.

Concerning this clone: One end of the junction varies from germline; a read error may be responsible. This chain links TRBV27 with TRBJ1-2; TRBD1 matches 8 bases. Looked up from germline, CDR1 is MNHEY and CDR2 is SMNVEV (reference sequence). The length of the CDR3 is 12 residues. CDR3 sequence: CASSWTGQVLIF. CDR3 nucleotides: TGTGCCAGCAGTTGGACGGGACAGGTACTGATCTTC.

This sequence joins TRBV6-6 and TRBJ1-1; D remains unclear. The CDR3 totals 11 residues. V was shortened by 10 bases and J by 7 bases, with 13 bases between the two germline ends. Germline CDR1 is MNHNY and CDR2 is SVGAGI (reference sequence). The CDR3 nucleotides read TGTGCCATCAAACGAACTGTTGAAGCTTTCTTT. It specifies CAIKRTVEAFF.

V usage is TRBV6-1 and J usage is TRBJ2-4; the match to TRBD2 covers 7 bases. V lost 2 bases, J lost 0 bases, and 4 bases stayed unmatched. The germline gives CDR1 MNHNS, CDR2 SASEGT. This CDR3 has 16 residues. CDR3 DNA: TGTGCCAGCAGTGAATGGAGCGGGATAGCCAAAAACATTCAGTACTTC. It specifies CASSEWSGIAKNIQYF.

This clone was found a few times. The rearrangement links TRBV7-8 to TRBJ2-7; D is unclear. The V gene's germline CDR1 is SGHVS and CDR2 FQNEAQ. V lost 3 bases, J lost 2 bases, and 14 bases lay in between. The CDR3 sequence is 15 residues long. As DNA, the CDR3 is TGTGCCAGCAGCTTTGATGTCAGGCAGACCTACGAGCAGTACTTC. It specifies CASSFDVRQTYEQYF.

The CDR3 loop reads CASSLASGGLQETQYF. The CDR3 DNA reads as TGTGCCAGCAGCTTAGCGAGCGGGGGGCTACAAGAGACCCAGTACTTC. V usage is TRBV7-9 and J usage is TRBJ2-5; 9 nucleotides match TRBD2. The CDR3 runs to 16 residues. Trimming took 0 bases from V and 2 from J; bases not matched to a gene: 4. Germline-derived CDR1 and CDR2 are SEHNR and FQNEAQ (reference sequence).

The CDR3 region is CASSRAGGTASRNTEAFF. In DNA, the CDR3 is TGTGCCAGCAGTCGAGCAGGGGGAACAGCTAGTAGGAACACTGAAGCTTTCTTT. The chain uses TRBV27 and TRBJ1-1, with 7 positions matching TRBD1. The V and J ends lost 5 bases and 1 base, in that order; junction bases with no gene match: 16. CDR1 and CDR2 (germline): MNHEY, SMNVEV (reference sequence). This CDR3 spans 18 amino acids.

The chain recombines TRBV5-4 with TRBJ1-1; TRBD1 matches at 8 bases. The CDR3 sequence is 14 residues long. V gave up 4 bases and J gave up 1 base; unmatched junction bases: 3. CDR1 SGHNT and CDR2 YYREEE come from the germline V gene (reference sequence). The CDR3 coding sequence is TGTGCCAGCAGCCCGGACAGGGCGAACACTGAAGCTTTCTTT. Translating gives CASSPDRANTEAFF.

This sequence joins TRBV18 and TRBJ2-2; maybe TRBD1 (6 bases). There are 16 residues in the CDR3. The V and J ends lost 1 base and 5 bases respectively, with 14 bases between them. CDR1 is KGHSH and CDR2 is LQKENI in the germline V gene. CDR3 nucleotides: TGTGCCAGCTCACCACGACCAGGGGCTCGGACCGGGGAGCTGTTTTTT. It codes for CASSPRPGARTGELFF.

The V and J genes are TRBV5-5 and TRBJ2-1; no clear D gene. V was trimmed by 4 bases and J by 5 bases, leaving 13 bases between them. The germline V gene encodes CDR1 SGHKS and CDR2 YYEKEE (reference sequence). CDR3 length: 14 residues. In DNA form, the CDR3 reads TGTGCCAGCAGCCTGTCTAGTTTTAACAATGAGCAGTTCTTC. It translates to CASSLSSFNNEQFF.

The chain couples TRBV5-1 to TRBJ2-3, with D possibly being TRBD2 (5 bases). The CDR3 has 15 amino acids. The germline V and J ends were trimmed by 1 base and 4 bases, with 13 bases remaining between them. Germline V CDR1 and CDR2: SGHRS, YFSETQ. In DNA form, the CDR3 reads TGCGCCAGCAGCTTGTTCGGGGATGTGGCAGATACGCAGTATTTT. It encodes CASSLFGDVADTQYF.

V and J are TRBV30 and TRBJ2-1, with 10 bases aligning to TRBD2. V lost 0 bases, J lost 4 bases, and 6 bases stayed unmatched. The germline gives CDR1 GTSNPN, CDR2 SVGIG (reference sequence). This CDR3 has 16 amino acids. The CDR3 protein is CAWSVRILAGYNEQFF. CDR3 nucleotides: TGTGCCTGGAGTGTACGAATACTAGCGGGGTACAATGAGCAGTTCTTC. Looking up the rest from reference TRBV30 and TRBJ2-1 gives the full variable domain: SQTIHQWPATLVQPVGSPLSLECTVEGTSNPNLYWYRQAAGRGLQLLFYSVGIGQISSEVPQNLSASRPQDRQFILSSKKLLLSDSGFYLCAWSVRILAGYNEQFFGPGTRLTVL.

The V and J genes are TRBV4-2 and TRBJ2-2, with TRBD2 as a possible D gene (6 bases). With 5 bases removed from V and 5 bases from J, the gap between germline ends came to 9 bases. The CDR3 is 13 amino acids. Germline V gene sequence: CDR1 LGHNA, CDR2 YNFKEQ. Here the CDR3 reads CASSSRDTGELFF. The DNA of the CDR3 is TGTGCCAGCAGCTCGCGGGATACCGGGGAGCTGTTTTTT.

This clone occurred once. This sequence joins TRBV7-9 and TRBJ2-1; TRBD2 matches 10 bases. Germline V gene data show CDR1 as SEHNR and CDR2 as FQNEAQ (reference sequence). The V and J ends lost 4 bases and 9 bases, in that order; junction bases with no gene match: 9. The CDR3 has 15 amino acids. The CDR3 sequence is CASSSLAGVGGEQFF. The CDR3 DNA follows: TGTGCCAGCAGCTCTCTAGCGGGAGTGGGTGGTGAGCAGTTCTTC.